This record looks at one TCR beta chain sequence and its context. Its antigen is currently unknown. The data were obtained in a study of T cell repertoires in cytomegalovirus infection. In the study overall: Alongside well-studied HLA-B-restricted CMV epitopes, recently identified HLA-C-restricted CMV epitopes were also used. Whole-study results and caveats: HLA-C-restricted CMV clonotypes gave the most frequent clonotype in two of eight donors.

Germline CDR1 DFQATT, CDR2 SNEGSKA (reference sequence). This CDR3 has 12 amino acids. V shed 8 bases and J shed 3 bases, with 14 bases lying between them. TCRdb ran MiXCR on the reads and lists one entry per CDR3 protein. The repertoire holds about 770,000 distinct CDR3 sequences, with about 27% as singletons. The V gene is TRBV20-1, the J gene TRBJ2-7, with D possibly matching TRBD2 (6 bases). The sequencing here drew on cultured CD8+ T cells from PBMCs, taken from culture after CMV antigen stimulation. The receptor's source is a human donor in good health (CMV status not recorded). Some clones in this sample may be carry-over from other donors' samples. The CDR3 is CSPAGLNYEQYV. In DNA, the CDR3 is TGCAGTCCGGCGGGACTGAACTACGAGCAGTACGTC.